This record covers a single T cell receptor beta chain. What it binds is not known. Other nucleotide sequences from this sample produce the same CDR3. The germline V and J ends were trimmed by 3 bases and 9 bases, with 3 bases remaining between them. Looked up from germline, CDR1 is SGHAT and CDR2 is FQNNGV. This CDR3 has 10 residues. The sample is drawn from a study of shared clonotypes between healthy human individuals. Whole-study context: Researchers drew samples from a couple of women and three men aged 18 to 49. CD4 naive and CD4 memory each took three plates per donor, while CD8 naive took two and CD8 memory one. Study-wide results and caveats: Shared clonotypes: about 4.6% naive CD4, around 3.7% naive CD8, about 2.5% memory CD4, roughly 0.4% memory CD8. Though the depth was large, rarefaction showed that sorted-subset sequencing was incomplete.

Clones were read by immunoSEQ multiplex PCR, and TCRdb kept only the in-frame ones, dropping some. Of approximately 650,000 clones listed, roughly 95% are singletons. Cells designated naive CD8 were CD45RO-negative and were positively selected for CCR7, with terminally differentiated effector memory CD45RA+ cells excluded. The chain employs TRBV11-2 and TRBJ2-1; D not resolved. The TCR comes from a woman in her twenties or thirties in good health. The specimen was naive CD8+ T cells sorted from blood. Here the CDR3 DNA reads TGTGCCAGCAGCTTGGGTGAGCAGTTCTTC. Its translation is CASSLGEQFF. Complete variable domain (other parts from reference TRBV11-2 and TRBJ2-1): EAGVAQSPRYKIIEKRQSVAFWCNPISGHATLYWYQQILGQGPKLLIQFQNNGVVDDSQLPKDRFSAERLKGVDSTLKIQPAKLEDSAVYLCASSLGEQFFGPGTRLTVL.